A selection of T cell receptor beta chains follows, all from one sample in a study of T cells after posttransplantation cyclophosphamide. TCRdb's table, derived via immunoSEQ multiplex PCR, lists solely in-frame clones and lacks some. The sample contains 30,000 to 35,000 clones, none of them singletons. Input material: PBMCs. These receptors were collected from a woman aged 45-60 years in good health and a related stem cell transplant donor. Both conserved end residues are part of each CDR3. The D gene is left open where the match is weak.

V,D,J,CDR3
TRBV29-1,TRBD1,TRBJ2-7,CSVEVSGTGENEQYF
TRBV5-1,TRBD2,TRBJ2-3,CASSTGLAGRPEFTDTQYF
TRBV28,.,TRBJ1-3,CASTRPGLGSGNTIYF
TRBV2,TRBD1,TRBJ2-7,CASSADRALEQYF
TRBV6-2/TRBV6-3,.,TRBJ1-1,CASSYSKGGPDMNTEAFF
TRBV28,.,TRBJ2-1,CASSSPGPSGADEQFF
TRBV5-1,TRBD1,TRBJ1-1,CASLRGPGTEAFF
TRBV7-2,TRBD2,TRBJ2-7,CASSLGAGLAGEQYF
TRBV19,TRBD1,TRBJ1-5,CASSTPDREYQPQHF
TRBV6-2/TRBV6-3,TRBD2,TRBJ2-6,CASSSWGGSGANVLTF
TRBV7-6,TRBD1,TRBJ1-3,CASSYRQGAEGYTIYF
TRBV6-5,TRBD2,TRBJ2-7,CASSPNSGRPGEQYF
TRBV5-1,.,TRBJ2-1,CASSLGGVRENNEQFF
TRBV6-1,TRBD2,TRBJ2-7,CASSERRLAGALSYEQYF
TRBV11-2,TRBD2,TRBJ2-1,CASSGRGVAGRPDNEQFF
TRBV29-1,.,TRBJ2-2,CSVGPLSGELFF
TRBV12-3/TRBV12-4,TRBD2,TRBJ2-2,CASSGTSGGELFF
TRBV29-1,TRBD2,TRBJ2-7,CSVLPSGRRYEQYF
TRBV5-8,TRBD1,TRBJ2-5,CASSFGQDSGETQYF
TRBV5-1,TRBD2,TRBJ2-5,CASSLGGTSGQETQYF
TRBV7-9,.,TRBJ2-1,CASSTGRGRFNEQFF
TRBV19,.,TRBJ1-1,CASSTNTAEAFF
TRBV7-2,TRBD1,TRBJ1-2,CASSSNRGNGYTF
TRBV6-4,.,TRBJ1-1,CASSVDKNTEAFF
TRBV5-1,TRBD1,TRBJ1-1,CASTWGLPGQGYIGEAFF
TRBV25-1,TRBD2,TRBJ2-2,CASSESRTSGRRGELFF
TRBV7-2,.,TRBJ2-2,CASSFPGFGELFF
TRBV7-9,.,TRBJ1-2,CASSLANSVGYGYTF